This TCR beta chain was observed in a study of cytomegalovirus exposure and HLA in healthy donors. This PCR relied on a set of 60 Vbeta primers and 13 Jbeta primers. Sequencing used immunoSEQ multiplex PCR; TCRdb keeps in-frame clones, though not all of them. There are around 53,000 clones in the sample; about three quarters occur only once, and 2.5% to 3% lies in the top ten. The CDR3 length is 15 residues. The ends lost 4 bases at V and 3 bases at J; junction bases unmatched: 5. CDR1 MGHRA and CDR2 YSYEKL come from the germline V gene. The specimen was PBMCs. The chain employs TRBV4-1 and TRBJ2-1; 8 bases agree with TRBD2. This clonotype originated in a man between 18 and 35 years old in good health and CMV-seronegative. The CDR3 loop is CASSLSGSGYNEQFF. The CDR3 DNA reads TGCGCCAGCAGCCTAAGCGGGAGCGGCTACAATGAGCAGTTCTTC.